This TCR beta chain emerged from a study of CD8 T cells in Susac syndrome. The authors reverse transcribed about 0.5 to 1 ug RNA with random hexamers. The authors amplified TCR beta CDR3 across 54 Vbeta and 13 Jbeta using immunoSEQ multiplex PCR. TCRdb itself ran the immunoSEQ multiplex PCR reads through MiXCR, one entry per CDR3 protein. In the table there are around 300,000 distinct CDR3 sequences, over 75% of which are singletons. The CDR3 covers 14 residues. Trimming left V 3 bases short and J 5 bases short, with 15 bases between. The germline V gene encodes CDR1 SGHRS and CDR2 YFSETQ. Each multiple sclerosis control was a treatment-naive patient with relapsing-remitting disease that was either stable or active. The CD8+ and CD4+ T cells were negatively isolated, with the TEMRA cells enriched by FACS.

Sequenced input: CD8+ T cells from PBMCs. This sequence originates from a human donor with multiple sclerosis. This rearrangement joins TRBV5-1 to TRBJ2-7, with TRBD1 as a possible D gene (7 bases). Here the CDR3 reads CASSSGDSLNEQYF. Written as DNA, the CDR3 is TGCGCCAGCAGCTCGGGGGACAGTTTAAACGAGCAGTACTTC.